A selection of T cell receptor beta chains follows, all from one sample in a study of T-cell memory formation after mild COVID-19. TCRdb recomputed calls from the 5' RACE reads with MiXCR, one row per CDR3 protein. The profile shows 150,000 to 200,000 distinct CDR3 sequences, roughly 14% of them singletons. The sequenced sample consisted of PBMCs or a T cell subset sorted from them (not recorded which). Every receptor here comes from an adult woman who had mild COVID-19 (a few samples of this study predate the infection). Cell type and time point are not known. CDR3s include the opening cysteine and the closing phenylalanine or tryptophan. The D gene is left open where the match is weak. The size entry is marked missing in some rows and otherwise reads once, few, many or a size class.

D | size | J | V | length | CDR3 | DNA
- | - | TRBJ2-7 | TRBV6-2/TRBV6-3 | 14 | CASSYDAASYEQYF | TGTGCCAGCAGTTACGATGCAGCCTCCTACGAGCAGTACTTC
- | - | TRBJ2-1 | TRBV7-9 | 13 | CASSSRRGYEQFF | TGTGCCAGCAGCTCCCGAAGAGGGTATGAGCAGTTCTTC
- | - | TRBJ1-6 | TRBV11-3 | 13 | CASSQGHPSPLHF | TGTGCCAGCAGCCAGGGACATCCGTCACCCCTCCACTTT
- | few | TRBJ1-3 | TRBV29-1 | 14 | CSVVEGSSGNTIYF | TGCAGCGTTGTCGAGGGTAGCTCTGGAAACACCATATATTTT
- | - | TRBJ2-5 | TRBV7-9 | 12 | CASRGGTETQYF | TGTGCCAGCAGGGGCGGGACGGAGACCCAGTACTTC
TRBD1 | few | TRBJ2-5 | TRBV2 | 18 | CASSRDRSGSMRAETQYF | TGTGCCAGCAGTCGGGACAGGAGTGGGAGTATGAGAGCAGAGACCCAGTACTTC
TRBD2 | - | TRBJ2-1 | TRBV11-3 | 15 | CASSLGTSGRNEQFF | TGTGCCAGCAGCTTAGGGACTAGCGGGAGGAATGAGCAGTTCTTC
- | - | TRBJ1-1 | TRBV2 | 13 | CASTKEANTEAFF | TGTGCCAGCACCAAGGAAGCGAACACTGAAGCTTTCTTT
TRBD2 | few | TRBJ2-1 | TRBV7-2 | 18 | CASSGPRTSGSLLNEQFF | TGTGCCAGCAGCGGACCCCGGACTAGCGGGAGCCTGCTCAATGAGCAGTTCTTC
- | - | TRBJ1-2 | TRBV3-1 | 15 | CASSHTVAPGHGYTF | TGTGCCAGCAGCCATACCGTCGCCCCCGGACACGGCTACACCTTC
- | few | TRBJ2-1 | TRBV5-6 | 14 | CASSVPGAYNEQFF | TGTGCCAGCAGCGTCCCGGGCGCCTACAATGAGCAGTTCTTC
TRBD1 | - | TRBJ1-2 | TRBV29-1 | 13 | CSGTGQGDYGYTF | TGCAGCGGCACGGGACAGGGTGACTATGGCTACACCTTC
TRBD2 | few | TRBJ2-2 | TRBV6-5 | 16 | CASSYAGVLNTGELFF | TGTGCCAGCAGTTACGCGGGAGTATTGAACACCGGGGAGCTGTTTTTT
TRBD1 | - | TRBJ2-5 | TRBV20-1 | 14 | CSARKGGRWETQYF | TGCAGTGCTAGAAAAGGGGGCAGGTGGGAGACCCAGTACTTC
- | - | TRBJ2-3 | TRBV14 | 14 | CASSGRDHTDTQYF | TGTGCCAGCAGCGGCCGGGACCACACAGATACGCAGTATTTT
TRBD2 | - | TRBJ2-7 | TRBV7-2 | 15 | CASSLMSTGGYEQYF | TGTGCCAGCAGCTTAATGTCGACGGGAGGCTACGAGCAGTACTTC
TRBD1 | few | TRBJ2-3 | TRBV7-9 | 16 | CASSNRDREGTDTQYF | TGTGCCAGCAGCAACCGGGACAGGGAGGGCACAGATACGCAGTATTTT
- | - | TRBJ1-4 | TRBV4-3 | 14 | CASSQEGDDEKLFF | TGCGCCAGCAGCCAAGAAGGGGATGACGAAAAACTGTTTTTT
TRBD1 | few | TRBJ2-7 | TRBV13 | 16 | CASSNVGTGTSYEQYF | TGTGCCAGCAGCAACGTAGGGACAGGGACCTCCTACGAGCAGTACTTC
TRBD2 | few | TRBJ2-3 | TRBV12-3/TRBV12-4 | 14 | CASSPAGGPDTQYF | TGTGCCAGCAGCCCCGCGGGGGGGCCAGATACGCAGTATTTT
TRBD1 | - | TRBJ2-3 | TRBV24-1 | 16 | CATSDSWTGSTDTQYF | TGTGCCACCAGTGATTCCTGGACAGGGAGCACAGATACGCAGTATTTT
- | - | TRBJ1-2 | TRBV3-1 | 13 | CASSRAPSYGYTF | TGTGCCAGCAGTCGGGCACCCTCCTATGGCTACACCTTC
- | few | TRBJ2-3 | TRBV6-5 | 15 | CASSYQPLGTDTQYF | TGTGCCAGCAGTTACCAGCCCCTTGGCACAGATACGCAGTATTTT
TRBD2 | - | TRBJ2-1 | TRBV7-2 | 15 | CASSSSGTRNNEQFF | TGTGCCAGCAGCTCATCCGGGACTAGGAACAATGAGCAGTTCTTC
- | many | TRBJ1-2 | TRBV15 | 14 | CATSRVGQNYGYTF | TGTGCCACCAGCAGAGTTGGACAAAACTATGGCTACACCTTC
- | few | TRBJ1-6 | TRBV5-1 | 15 | CASSAGLGGGSPLHF | TGCGCCAGCAGCGCAGGCCTCGGGGGCGGTTCACCCCTCCACTTT
- | - | TRBJ1-1 | TRBV5-1 | 16 | CASSLLPLLGGTEAFF | TGCGCCAGCAGCTTGTTGCCGCTACTTGGGGGCACTGAAGCTTTCTTT
TRBD2 | few | TRBJ2-3 | TRBV20-1 | 20 | CSARGGNGLAGVYSTDTQYF | TGCAGTGCTAGAGGGGGAAATGGACTAGCGGGAGTGTATAGCACAGATACGCAGTATTTT
- | - | TRBJ2-7 | TRBV27 | 13 | CASSRTVNYEQYF | TGTGCCAGCTCGAGGACAGTGAACTACGAGCAGTACTTC
- | - | TRBJ2-2 | TRBV4-3 | 18 | CASSQELFGQLNTGELFF | TGCGCCAGCAGCCAAGAATTGTTCGGGCAACTGAACACCGGGGAGCTGTTTTTT
TRBD2 | - | TRBJ2-1 | TRBV6-2/TRBV6-3 | 17 | CASSYNSGLAIYNEQFF | TGTGCCAGCAGTTATAATTCGGGACTAGCGATATACAATGAGCAGTTCTTC
- | - | TRBJ1-2 | TRBV5-1 | 13 | CASSFLGTNGYTF | TGCGCCAGCAGCTTTCTCGGGACAAATGGCTACACCTTC
TRBD2 | - | TRBJ2-3 | TRBV5-6 | 13 | CASSLGTSLTQYF | TGTGCCAGCAGCTTGGGGACTAGTCTTACGCAGTATTTT
- | few | TRBJ2-1 | TRBV12-3/TRBV12-4 | 15 | CASSPRTALYNEQFF | TGTGCCAGCAGTCCCCGGACAGCCCTCTACAATGAGCAGTTCTTC
- | few | TRBJ2-4 | TRBV7-6 | 18 | CASSLDQSGGLTKNIQYF | TGTGCCAGCAGCTTAGACCAATCGGGTGGCCTAACCAAAAACATTCAGTACTTC
TRBD1 | few | TRBJ2-1 | TRBV9 | 15 | CASSPTGQGRNEQFF | TGTGCCAGCAGCCCTACGGGACAGGGGAGGAATGAGCAGTTCTTC
- | - | TRBJ2-5 | TRBV7-9 | 15 | CASSSFGAKQETQYF | TGTGCCAGCAGCTCCTTCGGGGCAAAGCAAGAGACCCAGTACTTC
TRBD2 | - | TRBJ2-1 | TRBV9 | 16 | CASSVNLAVQRNEQFF | TGTGCCAGCAGCGTCAACCTAGCGGTTCAACGCAATGAGCAGTTCTTC
- | few | TRBJ2-7 | TRBV12-3/TRBV12-4 | 13 | CASSLGLPYEQYF | TGTGCCAGCAGTTTGGGCCTCCCCTACGAGCAGTACTTC
- | - | TRBJ1-5 | TRBV19 | 15 | CASSGKGRSNQPQHF | TGTGCCAGTAGTGGTAAGGGACGGAGCAATCAGCCCCAGCATTTT
- | few | TRBJ2-1 | TRBV19 | 12 | CASAEYYNEQFF | TGTGCCAGTGCCGAGTACTACAATGAGCAGTTCTTC
- | - | TRBJ1-1 | TRBV5-4 | 14 | CASSLESGYTEAFF | TGTGCCAGCAGCTTGGAAAGCGGCTACACTGAAGCTTTCTTT
- | few | TRBJ2-3 | TRBV7-3 | 14 | CASSRTTSGDTQYF | TGTGCCAGCAGCCGGACTACTTCGGGAGATACGCAGTATTTT